The rows below give T cell receptor beta chains drawn from one sample of a study of shared clonotypes between healthy human individuals. Method: immunoSEQ multiplex PCR; TCRdb's copy keeps in-frame clones and lacks some. Among about 2.3 million clones listed, 93% were seen once. The specimen sequenced was naive CD4+ T cells from PBMCs. These receptors were taken from a man between 18 and 29 years old in good health. Some clones in this sample may be carry-over from other donors' samples. Both conserved end residues are part of each CDR3. D genes are given only for firm matches. Clone size, where shown, is once, few, many, or a class for clones that have expanded.

V	D	J	size	DNA	CDR3
TRBV11-3	-	TRBJ1-1	-	TGTGCCAGCAGCGCGGGGGGATCTAACACTGAAGCTTTCTTT	CASSAGGSNTEAFF
TRBV5-1	-	TRBJ2-5	-	TGCGCCAGCAGCTTAACAGGGACCCCCGCGGGGGAGACCCAGTACTTC	CASSLTGTPAGETQYF
TRBV5-1	TRBD1	TRBJ2-7	-	TGCGCCAGCAGCTTCAGGACAGGGGACTACGAGCAGTACTTC	CASSFRTGDYEQYF
TRBV9	-	TRBJ2-1	-	TGTGCCAGCAGCGTAGCAGGGGCGTTATACAATGAGCAGTTCTTC	CASSVAGALYNEQFF
TRBV19	-	TRBJ2-4	-	TGTGCCAGTAGCGGGGGTTGGTCCTATATGTCGAATGCCAAAAACATTCAGTACTTC	CASSGGWSYMSNAKNIQYF
TRBV4-3	-	TRBJ2-3	once	TGCGCCAGCAGCCAAGATCAAGTATTATCCAACACAGATACGCAGTATTTT	CASSQDQVLSNTDTQYF
TRBV7-9	-	TRBJ2-7	-	TGTGCCAGCAGCTTAGGTCCCCAGGGTTCAGCCTTATCCTACGAGCAGTACTTC	CASSLGPQGSALSYEQYF
TRBV30	-	TRBJ1-5	few	TGTGCCTGGAGTGCCACAGACGGTCAGCCCCAGCATTTT	CAWSATDGQPQHF
TRBV1	-	TRBJ1-4	-	TGCACCAGCAGCCCCCGGACAGGGGTTCGGGAAAAACTGTTTTTT	CTSSPRTGVREKLFF
TRBV7-7	-	TRBJ2-3	-	TGTGCCAGCAGCTTAGGCACACCTAGGGAGGCAGATACGCAGTATTTT	CASSLGTPREADTQYF
TRBV18	TRBD2	TRBJ2-7	once	TGTGCCAGCTCTCTTCGGACCGGGACTAGCGGGACCTCCTACGAGCAGTACTTC	CASSLRTGTSGTSYEQYF
TRBV7-2	TRBD1	TRBJ2-5	-	TGTGCCAGCAGCATAAAGACAGGGGCGGTAGAGACCCAGTACTTC	CASSIKTGAVETQYF
TRBV10-1	-	TRBJ2-7	-	TGCGCCAGCAGTGAACGGAGCTCCTACGAGCAGTACTTC	CASSERSSYEQYF
TRBV18	-	TRBJ2-5	-	TGTGCCAGCTCACCTGGAAGGGATGAGACCCAGTACTTC	CASSPGRDETQYF
TRBV6-5	-	TRBJ1-2	few	TGTGCCAGCAGTTACGGTGCAGGATTCTTCTATGGCTACACCTTC	CASSYGAGFFYGYTF
TRBV28	-	TRBJ2-7	-	TGTGCCAGCAGTCACCGGGAGACGGCTTACTACGAGCAGTACTTC	CASSHRETAYYEQYF
TRBV7-2	-	TRBJ2-1	-	TGTGCCAGCAGCGTAAAACGGTCTGAGCAGTTCTTC	CASSVKRSEQFF
TRBV6-1	TRBD1	TRBJ2-7	few	TGTGCCAGCAGTCGGGGACAGTCCTACGAGCAGTACTTC	CASSRGQSYEQYF
TRBV28	TRBD2	TRBJ2-7	-	TGTGCCAGCGCAGGACTAGCGGACTCCTACGAGCAGTACTTC	CASAGLADSYEQYF
TRBV5-4	TRBD2	TRBJ2-7	-	TGTGCCAGCAGCCAAGGGACTAGCGGGAGGGCCGGCGAGCAGTACTTC	CASSQGTSGRAGEQYF
TRBV5-1	-	TRBJ1-5	once	TGCGCCAGCAGTTTGGGAGAAAAGGGACAGCCCCAGCATTTT	CASSLGEKGQPQHF
TRBV6-5	-	TRBJ1-5	once	TGTGCCAGCAGTTACGGGTATAGCAATCAGCCCCAGCATTTT	CASSYGYSNQPQHF
TRBV5-1	-	TRBJ1-2	-	TGCGCCAGCAGCTTGAGCGGGTCGGACGGCTACACCTTC	CASSLSGSDGYTF
TRBV7-8	TRBD2	TRBJ2-7	-	TGTGCCAGCAGCTTTAGGGAGGGCCACTACGAGCAGTACTTC	CASSFREGHYEQYF
TRBV2	-	TRBJ2-2	-	TGTGCCAGCAGTGAACGCGCGCAGGGCACCGGGGAGCTGTTTTTT	CASSERAQGTGELFF
TRBV28	-	TRBJ1-1	-	TGTGCCAGCAGTTTATTTGGTGAAGCTTTCTTT	CASSLFGEAFF
TRBV2	-	TRBJ2-1	-	TGTGCCAGCAGTGTCGGAGATAATGAGCAGTTCTTC	CASSVGDNEQFF
TRBV7-9	-	TRBJ2-2	-	TGTGCCAGCAGCTGGGAGTTCGGGGAGCTGTTTTTT	CASSWEFGELFF
TRBV5-1	TRBD2	TRBJ2-5	-	TGCGCCAGCAGCTTGGGAGCTAGCGGGAGTTACGAGACCCAGTACTTC	CASSLGASGSYETQYF
TRBV2	-	TRBJ1-2	-	TGTGCCAGCACCTACGAAGGGGCTAACTATGGCTACACCTTC	CASTYEGANYGYTF
TRBV28	TRBD1	TRBJ1-2	-	TGTGCCAGCAGGGAGACAGGGGCCCCTCGTGGCAACTATGGCTACACCTTC	CASRETGAPRGNYGYTF
TRBV7-3	TRBD1	TRBJ1-2	-	TGTGCCAGCAGTGAATCAGGGGGCTATGGCTACACCTTC	CASSESGGYGYTF
TRBV5-1	-	TRBJ2-2	-	TGCGCCAGCAGCTTGGTTCAGCGGAACACCGGGGAGCTGTTTTTT	CASSLVQRNTGELFF
TRBV6-6	-	TRBJ2-7	-	TGTGCCAGCAGTTTGGCCGGGACTTCCCAGTACGAGCAGTACTTC	CASSLAGTSQYEQYF
TRBV6-6	TRBD2	TRBJ2-1	few	TGTGCCAGCAGTTCCCTCACTAGCGGGAGGGGAAATGAGCAGTTCTTC	CASSSLTSGRGNEQFF
TRBV2	TRBD2	TRBJ2-3	-	TGTGCCAGCAGTGTACTAGCGGGGAGAGGTATAGATACGCAGTATTTT	CASSVLAGRGIDTQYF
TRBV28	TRBD1	TRBJ2-7	-	TGTGCCAGCAGCCTTAGGGGGCGCGAGCAGTACTTC	CASSLRGREQYF
TRBV19	-	TRBJ1-1	-	TGTGCCAGTAGACGGACAGTTGAAGCTTTCTTT	CASRRTVEAFF
TRBV28	-	TRBJ1-2	-	TGTGCCCTTGGAGGGAGATGGTATGGCTACACCTTC	CALGGRWYGYTF
TRBV7-2	-	TRBJ2-7	-	TGTGCCAGCAGCCGGACGGACAGTTCCTACGAGCAGTACTTC	CASSRTDSSYEQYF
TRBV5-4	TRBD1	TRBJ1-5	-	TGTGCCAGCAGCTTGAATGGACAGGGGCGACGGCCCCAGCATTTT	CASSLNGQGRRPQHF
TRBV28	-	TRBJ1-4	-	TGTGCCAGCAGTAGCCGTAGAGGCCCCAGCTTTAATGAAAAACTGTTTTTT	CASSSRRGPSFNEKLFF
TRBV11-2	-	TRBJ2-2	-	TGTGCCAGCAGCTTGAGGGGGGCGGTGGGGGAGCTGTTTTTT	CASSLRGAVGELFF
TRBV7-2	TRBD1	TRBJ1-2	-	TGTGCCAGCAGCCTGGGACAGAACTATGGCTACACCTTC	CASSLGQNYGYTF
TRBV7-8	TRBD1	TRBJ1-2	-	TGTGCCAGCAGCTCTCCGGGACAGGGAGACTATGGCTACACCTTC	CASSSPGQGDYGYTF
TRBV5-4	TRBD1	TRBJ2-4	-	TGTGCCAGCAAGCCCGGGACAGGGAGTGGGACCAAAAACATTCAGTACTTC	CASKPGTGSGTKNIQYF
TRBV18	-	TRBJ2-7	-	TGTGCCAGCTCGATTTCGAGCTACGAGCAGTACTTC	CASSISSYEQYF
TRBV28	-	TRBJ1-5	-	TGTGCCAGCAGTTACGACGGACAGCCCCAGCATTTT	CASSYDGQPQHF
TRBV12-5	-	TRBJ1-1	-	TGTGCTAGTGGTTTGGTCACTACGGGGGGCGCTTACACTGAAGCTTTCTTT	CASGLVTTGGAYTEAFF
TRBV7-9	-	TRBJ1-5	few	TGTGCCAGCAGCTTAGGTGCCCAGCCCCAGCATTTT	CASSLGAQPQHF
TRBV7-8	-	TRBJ2-7	-	TGTGCCAGCCGGGCCCTAGGTATGTACGAGCAGTACTTC	CASRALGMYEQYF
TRBV2	TRBD1	TRBJ1-5	-	TGTGCCAGCACCAAAGAGGGACAGAGCAATCAGCCCCAGCATTTT	CASTKEGQSNQPQHF
TRBV28	-	TRBJ1-5	-	TGTGCCAGTCGGACGGGGGAGATCGGCAATCAGCCCCAGCATTTT	CASRTGEIGNQPQHF
TRBV4-2	-	TRBJ2-2	-	TGTGCCAGCAGCCCCCACCCGGCTGCGAACACCGGGGAGCTGTTTTTT	CASSPHPAANTGELFF